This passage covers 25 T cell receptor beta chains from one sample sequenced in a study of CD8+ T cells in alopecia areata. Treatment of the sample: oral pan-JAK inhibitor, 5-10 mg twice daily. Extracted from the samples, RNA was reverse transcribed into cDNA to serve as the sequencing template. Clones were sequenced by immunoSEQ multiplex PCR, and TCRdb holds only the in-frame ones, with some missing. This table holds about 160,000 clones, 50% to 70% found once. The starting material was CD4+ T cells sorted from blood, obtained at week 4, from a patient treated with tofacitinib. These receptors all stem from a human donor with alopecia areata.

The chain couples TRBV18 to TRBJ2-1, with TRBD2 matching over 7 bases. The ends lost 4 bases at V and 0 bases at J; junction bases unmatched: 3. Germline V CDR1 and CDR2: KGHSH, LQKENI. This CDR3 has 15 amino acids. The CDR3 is CASSQTSLSYNEQFF. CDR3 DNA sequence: TGTGCCAGCTCACAGACTAGCCTCTCCTACAATGAGCAGTTCTTC.

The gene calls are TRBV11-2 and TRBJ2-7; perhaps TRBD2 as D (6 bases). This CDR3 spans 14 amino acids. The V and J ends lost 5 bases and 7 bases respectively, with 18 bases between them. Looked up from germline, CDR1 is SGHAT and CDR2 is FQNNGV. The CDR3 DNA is TGTGCCAGCAGCCTTGGAGGGGCCGGGTGGGAGCAGTACTTC. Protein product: CASSLGGAGWEQYF. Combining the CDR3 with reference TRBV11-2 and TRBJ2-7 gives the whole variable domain EAGVAQSPRYKIIEKRQSVAFWCNPISGHATLYWYQQILGQGPKLLIQFQNNGVVDDSQLPKDRFSAERLKGVDSTLKIQPAKLEDSAVYLCASSLGGAGWEQYFGPGTRLTVT.

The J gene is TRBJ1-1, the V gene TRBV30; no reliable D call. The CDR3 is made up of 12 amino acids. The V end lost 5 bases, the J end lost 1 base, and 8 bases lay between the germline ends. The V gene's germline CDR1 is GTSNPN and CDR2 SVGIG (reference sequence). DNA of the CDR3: TGTGCCTGGTCGACGCCGAACACTGAAGCTTTCTTT. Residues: CAWSTPNTEAFF.

DNA of the CDR3: TGTGCCAGCAGCAAGGGACAGGGCGAGTACGAGCAGTACTTC. Amino acids: CASSKGQGEYEQYF. The J gene is TRBJ2-7, the V gene TRBV4-2; the match to TRBD1 covers 9 bases. The germline CDR1 and CDR2 sequences are LGHNA and YNFKEQ. The CDR3 extends over 14 amino acids. J gave up 4 bases and V 5 bases, and 6 bases lay outside the gene matches.

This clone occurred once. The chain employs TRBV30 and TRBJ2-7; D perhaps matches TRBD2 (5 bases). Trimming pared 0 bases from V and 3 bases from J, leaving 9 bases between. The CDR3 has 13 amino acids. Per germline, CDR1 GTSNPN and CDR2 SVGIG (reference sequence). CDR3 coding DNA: TGTGCCTGGAGTGTACGCGGACTCTACGAGCAGTACTTC. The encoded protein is CAWSVRGLYEQYF.

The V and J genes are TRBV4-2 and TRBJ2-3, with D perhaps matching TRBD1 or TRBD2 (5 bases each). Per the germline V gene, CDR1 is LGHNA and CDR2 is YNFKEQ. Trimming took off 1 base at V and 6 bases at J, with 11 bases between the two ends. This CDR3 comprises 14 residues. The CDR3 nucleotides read TGTGCCAGCAGCCAAGCCACAGAGGGGGATACGCAGTATTTT. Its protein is CASSQATEGDTQYF.

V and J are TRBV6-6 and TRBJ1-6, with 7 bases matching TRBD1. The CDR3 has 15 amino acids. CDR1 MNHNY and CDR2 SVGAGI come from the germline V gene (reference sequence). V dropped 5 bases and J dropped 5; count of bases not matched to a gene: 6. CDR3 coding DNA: TGTGCCAGCAGTCCCACAGGGGCGGATAATTCACCCCTCCACTTT. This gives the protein CASSPTGADNSPLHF.

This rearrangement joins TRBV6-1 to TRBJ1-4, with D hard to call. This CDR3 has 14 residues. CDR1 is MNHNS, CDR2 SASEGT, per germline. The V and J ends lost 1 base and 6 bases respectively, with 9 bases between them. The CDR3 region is CASSEGGLDEKLFF. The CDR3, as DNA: TGTGCCAGCAGTGAAGGAGGTTTGGATGAAAAACTGTTTTTT.

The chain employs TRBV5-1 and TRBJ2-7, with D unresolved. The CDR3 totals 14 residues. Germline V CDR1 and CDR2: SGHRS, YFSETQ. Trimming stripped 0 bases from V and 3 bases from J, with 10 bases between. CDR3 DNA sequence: TGCGCCAGCAGCTTGGACCCAGGAAGCTACGAGCAGTACTTC. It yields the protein CASSLDPGSYEQYF.

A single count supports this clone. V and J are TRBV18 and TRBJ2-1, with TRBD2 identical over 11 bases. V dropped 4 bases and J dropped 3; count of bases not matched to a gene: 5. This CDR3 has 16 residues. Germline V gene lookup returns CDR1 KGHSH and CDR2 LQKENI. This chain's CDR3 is CASSLPGLAVYNEQFF. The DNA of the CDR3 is TGTGCCAGCTCACTCCCGGGACTAGCGGTCTACAATGAGCAGTTCTTC. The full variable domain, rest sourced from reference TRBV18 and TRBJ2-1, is NAGVMQNPRHLVRRRGQEARLRCSPMKGHSHVYWYRQLPEEGLKFMVYLQKENIIDESGMPKERFSAEFPKEGPSILRIQQVVRGDSAAYFCASSLPGLAVYNEQFFGPGTRLTVL.

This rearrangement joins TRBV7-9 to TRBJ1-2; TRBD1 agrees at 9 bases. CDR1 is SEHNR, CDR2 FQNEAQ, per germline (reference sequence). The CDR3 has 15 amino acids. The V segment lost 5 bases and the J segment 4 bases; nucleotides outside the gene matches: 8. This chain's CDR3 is CASSPPSDRGYGYTF. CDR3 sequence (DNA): TGTGCCAGCAGCCCCCCGTCGGACAGGGGCTATGGCTACACCTTC.

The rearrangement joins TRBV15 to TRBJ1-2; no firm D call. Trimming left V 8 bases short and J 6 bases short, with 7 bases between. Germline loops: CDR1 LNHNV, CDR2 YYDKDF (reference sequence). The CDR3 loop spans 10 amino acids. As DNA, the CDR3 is TGTGCCACCGGTGGTAATGGCTACACCTTC. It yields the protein CATGGNGYTF.

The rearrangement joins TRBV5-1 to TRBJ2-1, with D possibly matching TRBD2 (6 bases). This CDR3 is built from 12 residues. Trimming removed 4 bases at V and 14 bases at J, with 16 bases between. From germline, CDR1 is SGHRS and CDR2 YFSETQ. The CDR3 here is CASSDNGGIKFF. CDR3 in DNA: TGCGCCAGCAGCGACAATGGGGGGATTAAGTTCTTC.

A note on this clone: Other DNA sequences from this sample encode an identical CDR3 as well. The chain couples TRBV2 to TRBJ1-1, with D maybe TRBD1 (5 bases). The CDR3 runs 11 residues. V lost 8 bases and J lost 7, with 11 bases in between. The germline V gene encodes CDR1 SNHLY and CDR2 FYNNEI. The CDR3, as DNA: TGTGCCAGCCTCGGGGCCGTTGAAGCTTTCTTT. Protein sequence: CASLGAVEAFF. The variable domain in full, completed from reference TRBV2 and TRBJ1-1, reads EPEVTQTPSHQVTQMGQEVILRCVPISNHLYFYWYRQILGQKVEFLVSFYNNEISEKSEIFDDQFSVERPDGSNFTLKIRSTKLEDSAMYFCASLGAVEAFFGQGTRLTVV.

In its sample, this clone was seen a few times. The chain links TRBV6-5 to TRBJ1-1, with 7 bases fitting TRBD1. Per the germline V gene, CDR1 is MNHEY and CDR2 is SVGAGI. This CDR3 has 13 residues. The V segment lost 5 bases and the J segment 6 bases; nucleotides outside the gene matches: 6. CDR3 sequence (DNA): TGTGCCAGCAGTACTGGGACAGTAGCTGAAGCTTTCTTT. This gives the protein CASSTGTVAEAFF.

The CDR3 is CASSQDLNRGSLYF. CDR3 sequence (DNA): TGCGCCAGCAGCCAAGATCTCAACAGAGGTAGCCTATACTTC. The chain employs TRBV4-3 and TRBJ2-7; D not resolved. V shed 0 bases and J shed 13 bases, with 19 bases lying between them. The CDR3 is 14 amino acids. The V gene's germline CDR1 is LGHNA and CDR2 YSLEER.

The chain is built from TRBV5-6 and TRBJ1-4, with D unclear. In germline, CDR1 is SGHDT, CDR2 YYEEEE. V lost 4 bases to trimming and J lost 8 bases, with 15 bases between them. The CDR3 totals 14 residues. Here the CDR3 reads CASSSPAIGEKLFF. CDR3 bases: TGTGCCAGCAGCAGCCCGGCCATCGGCGAAAAACTGTTTTTT.

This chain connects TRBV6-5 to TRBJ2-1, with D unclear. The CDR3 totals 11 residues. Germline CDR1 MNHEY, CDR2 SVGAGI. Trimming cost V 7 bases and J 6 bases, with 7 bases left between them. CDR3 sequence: CASTSRNEQFF. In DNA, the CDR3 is TGTGCCAGCACCTCCCGCAATGAGCAGTTCTTC.

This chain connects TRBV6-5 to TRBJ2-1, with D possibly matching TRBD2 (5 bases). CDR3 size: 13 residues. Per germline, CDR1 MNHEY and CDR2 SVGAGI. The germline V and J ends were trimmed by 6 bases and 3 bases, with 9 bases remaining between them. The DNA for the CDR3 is TGTGCCAGCAGGACTACTAGCTACAATGAGCAGTTCTTC. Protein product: CASRTTSYNEQFF.

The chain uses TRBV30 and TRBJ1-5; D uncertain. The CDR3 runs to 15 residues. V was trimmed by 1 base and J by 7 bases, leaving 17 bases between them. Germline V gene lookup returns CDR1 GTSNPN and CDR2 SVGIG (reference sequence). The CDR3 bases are TGTGCCTGGAGTGCTCAAGGAGGGCAACGACAGCCCCAGCATTTT. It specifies CAWSAQGGQRQPQHF.

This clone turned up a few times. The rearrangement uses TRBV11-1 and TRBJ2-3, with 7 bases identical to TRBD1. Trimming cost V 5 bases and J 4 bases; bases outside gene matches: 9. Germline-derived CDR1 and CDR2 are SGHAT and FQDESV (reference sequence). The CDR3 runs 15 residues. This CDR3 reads CASSRRTGGPDTQYF. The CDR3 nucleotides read TGTGCCAGCAGCCGAAGGACAGGCGGCCCAGATACGCAGTATTTT.

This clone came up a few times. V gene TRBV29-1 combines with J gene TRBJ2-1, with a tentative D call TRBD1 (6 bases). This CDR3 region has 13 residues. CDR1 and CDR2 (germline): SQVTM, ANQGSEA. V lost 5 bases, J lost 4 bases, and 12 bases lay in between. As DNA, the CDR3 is TGCAGCGTTCCCCGGGACACTTACAATGAGCAGTTCTTC. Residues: CSVPRDTYNEQFF.

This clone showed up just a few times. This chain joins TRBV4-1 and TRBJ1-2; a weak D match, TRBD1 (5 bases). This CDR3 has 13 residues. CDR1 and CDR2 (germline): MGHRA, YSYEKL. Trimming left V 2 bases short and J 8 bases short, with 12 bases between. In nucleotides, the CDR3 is TGCGCCAGCAGCCAACAGGGACGGGAAGGCTACACCTTC. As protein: CASSQQGREGYTF.

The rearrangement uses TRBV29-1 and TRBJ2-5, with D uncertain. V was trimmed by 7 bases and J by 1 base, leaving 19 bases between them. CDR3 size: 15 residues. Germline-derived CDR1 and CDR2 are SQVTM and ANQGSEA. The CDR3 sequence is CSAARPDLLQETQYF. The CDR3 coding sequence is TGCAGCGCAGCCCGCCCTGACTTGCTCCAAGAGACCCAGTACTTC. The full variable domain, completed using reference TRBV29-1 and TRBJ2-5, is SAVISQKPSRDICQRGTSLTIQCQVDSQVTMMFWYRQQPGQSLTLIATANQGSEATYESGFVIDKFPISRPNLTFSTLTVSNMSPEDSSIYLCSAARPDLLQETQYFGPGTRLLVL.

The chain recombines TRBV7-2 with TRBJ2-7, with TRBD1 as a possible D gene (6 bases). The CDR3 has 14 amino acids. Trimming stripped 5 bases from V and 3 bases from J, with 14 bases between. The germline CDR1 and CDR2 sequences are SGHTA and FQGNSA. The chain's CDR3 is CASSQDSTLYEQYF. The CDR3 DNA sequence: TGTGCCAGCAGCCAGGACAGCACCCTCTACGAGCAGTACTTC.